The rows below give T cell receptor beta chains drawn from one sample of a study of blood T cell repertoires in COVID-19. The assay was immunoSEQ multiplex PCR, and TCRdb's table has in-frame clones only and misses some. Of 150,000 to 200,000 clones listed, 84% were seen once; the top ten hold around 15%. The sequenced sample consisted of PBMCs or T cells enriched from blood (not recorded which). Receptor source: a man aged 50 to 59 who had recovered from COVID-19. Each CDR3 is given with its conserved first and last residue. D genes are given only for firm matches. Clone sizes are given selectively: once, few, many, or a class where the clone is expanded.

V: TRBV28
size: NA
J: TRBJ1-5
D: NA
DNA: TGTGCCAGCAGTTTAATAACAGGGAACAATCAGCCCCAGCATTTT
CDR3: CASSLITGNNQPQHF

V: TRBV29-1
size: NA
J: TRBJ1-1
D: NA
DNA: TGCAGCGTTGACGGCCTGGTCCAGGGTCCGGACACTGAAGCTTTCTTT
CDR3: CSVDGLVQGPDTEAFF

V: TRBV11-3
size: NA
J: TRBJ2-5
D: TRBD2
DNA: TGTGCCAGCAGCCCCGGCCAGCGGGGTCAAGAGACCCAGTACTTC
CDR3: CASSPGQRGQETQYF

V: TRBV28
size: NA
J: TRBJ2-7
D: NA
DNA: TGTGCCAGCAGTCCCCAGGGGTACGAGCAGTACTTC
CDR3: CASSPQGYEQYF

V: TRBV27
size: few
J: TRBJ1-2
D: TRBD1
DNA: TGTGCCAGCACCGTAGGGACAGGGGGTACGGATGGCTACACCTTC
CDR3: CASTVGTGGTDGYTF

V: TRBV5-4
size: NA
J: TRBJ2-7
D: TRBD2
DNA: TGTGCCAGCAGTTTAGCGGGGGGGCAGAAGTACGAGCAGTACTTC
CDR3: CASSLAGGQKYEQYF

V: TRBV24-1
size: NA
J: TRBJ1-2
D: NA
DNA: TGTGCCACCAGTGATTCCTATTCGCGGATAGGCTACACCTTC
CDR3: CATSDSYSRIGYTF

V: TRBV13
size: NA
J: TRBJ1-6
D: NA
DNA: TGTGCCAGCAGCTTAAGGGGTAGCAATAATTCACCCCTCCACTTT
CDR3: CASSLRGSNNSPLHF

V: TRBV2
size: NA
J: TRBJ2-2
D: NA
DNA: TGTGCCAGCAGCGATCGGGTCGGAGTCACCGGGGAGCTGTTTTTT
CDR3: CASSDRVGVTGELFF

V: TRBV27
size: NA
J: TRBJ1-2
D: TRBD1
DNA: TGTGCCAGCAGTTTATCCCACCGGGACAGCTTCTATGGCTACACCTTC
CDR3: CASSLSHRDSFYGYTF

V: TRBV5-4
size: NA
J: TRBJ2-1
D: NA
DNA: TGTGCCAGCCACGGCCAGGGAAACTACAATGAGCAGTTCTTC
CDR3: CASHGQGNYNEQFF

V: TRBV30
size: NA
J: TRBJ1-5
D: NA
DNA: TGTGCCTGGAGTTCACTCAATACCGGGGGACGCAATCAGCCCCAGCATTTT
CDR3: CAWSSLNTGGRNQPQHF

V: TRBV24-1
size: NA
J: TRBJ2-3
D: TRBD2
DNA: TGTGCCACCAGTGATCCCATGGTAACTTGCGGGGGGGCCTTAGGCACAGATACGCAGTATTTT
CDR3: CATSDPMVTCGGALGTDTQYF

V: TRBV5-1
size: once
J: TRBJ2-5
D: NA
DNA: TGCGCCAGCAGCTATGGGGGGAGCGAGACCCAGTACTTC
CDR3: CASSYGGSETQYF